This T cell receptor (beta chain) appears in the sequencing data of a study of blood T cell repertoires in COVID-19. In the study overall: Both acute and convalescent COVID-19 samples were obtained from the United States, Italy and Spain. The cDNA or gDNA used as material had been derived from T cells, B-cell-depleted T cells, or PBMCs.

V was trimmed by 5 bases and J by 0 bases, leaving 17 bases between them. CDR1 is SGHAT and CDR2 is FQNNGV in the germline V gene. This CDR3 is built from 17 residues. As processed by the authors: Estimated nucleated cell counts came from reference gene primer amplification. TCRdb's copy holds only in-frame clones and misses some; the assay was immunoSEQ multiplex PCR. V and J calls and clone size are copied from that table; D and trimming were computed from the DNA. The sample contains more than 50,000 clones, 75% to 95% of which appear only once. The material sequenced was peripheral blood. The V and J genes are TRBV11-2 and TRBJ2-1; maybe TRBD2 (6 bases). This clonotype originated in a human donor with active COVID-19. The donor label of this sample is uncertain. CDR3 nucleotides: TGTGCCAGCAGCCCTAGTGGCGGGGAACCCTCCTACAATGAGCAGTTCTTC. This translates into CASSPSGGEPSYNEQFF. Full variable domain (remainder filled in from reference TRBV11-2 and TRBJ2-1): EAGVAQSPRYKIIEKRQSVAFWCNPISGHATLYWYQQILGQGPKLLIQFQNNGVVDDSQLPKDRFSAERLKGVDSTLKIQPAKLEDSAVYLCASSPSGGEPSYNEQFFGPGTRLTVL.